What follows are 17 T cell receptor beta chains derived from one specimen sequenced in a study of Ad26.COV2.S vaccination and SARS-CoV-2 variants (dated by TCRdb to 2020 to 2022). The treatment or condition label of this sample denotes: roughly 18 received Ad26.COV2.S at low or high dose, single or two shots; roughly five received placebo; per-sample allocation not given. Repertoires of vaccine and placebo recipients were sequenced from samples taken on day 63 after the first injection. The library was obtained by the immunoSEQ multiplex PCR assay. TCRdb took this table from immuneACCESS and kept in-frame rearrangements with V and J called. Such tables lack part of the clones; where checked against another copy, unresolved V genes explain under half of the gap, and the rest is unexplained. The sample table lists 250,000 or so clones, approximately 88% of them with a count of one. The ten most abundant clones make up less than 3% of the sample.

Material: peripheral blood, obtained in a trial of Ad26.COV2.S vaccine versus placebo. Receptors originate from a person aged 18 to 59 who received the Ad26.COV2.S COVID-19 vaccine or a placebo.

The table lists this clone with a count of one. V is TRBV10-3 and J is TRBJ1-1; TRBD1 is a possible D gene (6 bases). The germline V gene has CDR1 ENHRY and CDR2 SYGVKD. The V and J ends lost 2 bases and 8 bases respectively, with 6 bases between them. The CDR3 extends over 11 amino acids. The CDR3: CAISERGEAFF. CDR3 coding DNA: TGTGCCATCAGTGAGAGGGGGGAAGCTTTCTTT.

The chain combines TRBV30 with TRBJ1-6; 7 bases map to TRBD1. Germline assignment: CDR1 GTSNPN and CDR2 SVGIG (reference sequence). V shed 1 base and J 14 bases; nucleotides not matched to a gene: 14. The CDR3 spans 15 residues. The CDR3: CAWSELGGGEVSLHF. DNA of the CDR3: TGTGCCTGGAGTGAACTAGGAGGGGGCGAAGTTTCCCTCCACTTT.

The V and J genes are TRBV3-1 (or the pseudogene TRBV3-2) and TRBJ1-5; D might be TRBD1 (6 bases). Trimming took off 3 bases at V and 0 bases at J, with 9 bases between the two ends. The germline V gene has CDR1 LGHDT and CDR2 YNNKEL (reference sequence). CDR3 length: 15 residues. The CDR3 region is CASSQDSYSNQPQHF. CDR3 bases: TGTGCCAGCAGCCAGGACAGTTATAGCAATCAGCCCCAGCATTTT.

The chain has TRBV27 and TRBJ1-5, with TRBD1 matching 8 bases. V was clipped by 8 bases and J by 9 bases; unmatched bases: 24. Germline CDR1 is MNHEY and CDR2 is SMNVEV (reference sequence). There are 18 residues in the CDR3. The CDR3: CASDRPTGTGPGMGPQHF. The CDR3 coding sequence is TGTGCCAGCGATAGACCTACCGGGACAGGCCCTGGTATGGGGCCCCAGCATTTT.

The rearrangement joins TRBV3-1 (or the pseudogene TRBV3-2) to TRBJ1-5; 9 bases fit TRBD1. The junction had 7 bases not matched to a gene; V was cut back by 3 bases and J by 7 bases. The CDR3 is 15 amino acids. From germline, CDR1 is LGHDT and CDR2 YNNKEL (reference sequence). CDR3 coding DNA: TGTGCCAGCAGCCAGCGGACAGGGGTTGGGCAGCCCCAGCATTTT. It translates to CASSQRTGVGQPQHF.

V gene TRBV2 combines with J gene TRBJ2-2; TRBD1 matches 7 bases. Per the germline V gene, CDR1 is SNHLY and CDR2 is FYNNEI. Unmatched junction bases numbered 10, after V lost 7 bases and J lost 5 bases. This CDR3 is built from 15 residues. CDR3 in amino acids: CASKQTGARTGELFF. CDR3 bases: TGTGCCAGCAAGCAAACAGGGGCCCGAACCGGGGAGCTGTTTTTT.

This chain connects TRBV6-1 to TRBJ2-3; 9 bases are shared with TRBD1. The CDR3 runs to 16 residues. Unmatched junction bases numbered 7, after V lost 4 bases and J lost 2 bases. CDR1 is MNHNS, CDR2 SASEGT, per germline. The CDR3 sequence: CASSGGQGGFTDTQYF. CDR3 nucleotides: TGTGCCAGCAGTGGGGGACAGGGTGGTTTCACAGATACGCAGTATTTT.

V usage is TRBV7-3 and J usage is TRBJ2-1, with D maybe TRBD2 (5 bases). Germline CDR1 is SGHTA and CDR2 is FQGTGA. Between the trimmed V and J ends, which lost 5 bases and 8 bases, there was a span of 19 bases. The CDR3 is 15 amino acids. CDR3 in amino acids: CASSPEGATIHEQFF. Written as DNA, the CDR3 is TGTGCCAGCAGCCCCGAGGGAGCCACAATCCATGAGCAGTTCTTC.

The CDR3 region has the DNA TGCGCCAGCAGCGGGAGCGGGAGTGACATTCAGTACTTC. Its protein product is CASSGSGSDIQYF. The V call is TRBV4-1, the J call TRBJ2-4; TRBD2 agrees at 8 bases. This CDR3 spans 13 amino acids. Per germline, CDR1 MGHRA and CDR2 YSYEKL. V shed 5 bases, J shed 8 bases, and the junction held 5 bases outside the gene matches.

The chain combines TRBV4-3 with TRBJ2-3; TRBD2 agrees at 8 bases. Looked up from germline, CDR1 is LGHNA and CDR2 is YSLEER. With 2 bases clipped from V and 2 bases from J, the junction kept 6 bases outside the gene matches. The CDR3 sequence is 16 residues long. This chain's CDR3 is CASSQQVAGSTDTQYF. In DNA form, the CDR3 reads TGCGCCAGCAGCCAACAGGTAGCGGGGTCCACAGATACGCAGTATTTT.

In the case of this clone: Other DNA sequences in this specimen translate into the identical CDR3. The chain couples TRBV18 to TRBJ1-1; 10 bases match TRBD1. V gave up 3 bases and J gave up 5 bases; unmatched junction bases: 3. CDR3 length: 14 amino acids. Germline V CDR1 and CDR2: KGHSH, LQKENI. CDR3 amino acids: CASSPGQGRTEAFF. The DNA of the CDR3 is TGTGCCAGCTCACCGGGACAGGGGAGGACTGAAGCTTTCTTT.

The rearrangement joins TRBV5-1 to TRBJ2-3; 7 positions match TRBD2. Germline V gives CDR1 SGHRS, CDR2 YFSETQ. The length of the CDR3 is 14 residues. J lost 4 bases, V lost 2 bases, and 4 bases had no gene match. CDR3 sequence: CASSLGLVADTQYF. The CDR3 DNA sequence: TGCGCCAGCAGCTTAGGACTAGTGGCAGATACGCAGTATTTT.

This chain connects TRBV27 to TRBJ1-2, with TRBD1 as a possible D gene (5 bases). The V and J ends lost 6 bases and 5 bases respectively, with 16 bases between them. CDR1 is MNHEY, CDR2 SMNVEV, per germline (reference sequence). The CDR3 is made up of 14 amino acids. The CDR3 sequence: CASRSGGQGYGYTF. The CDR3 nucleotides read TGTGCCAGCAGATCGGGTGGGCAGGGTTATGGCTACACCTTC.

Written as DNA, the CDR3 is TGTGCCAGCAGCTGGACTAGCGGGGGGGTAGCAGATACGCAGTATTTT. Translated, it gives CASSWTSGGVADTQYF. V usage is TRBV6-2 or TRBV6-3 and J usage is TRBJ2-3; 15 bases fit TRBD2. The V segment lost 6 bases and the J segment 4 bases; nucleotides outside the gene matches: 5. This CDR3 is built from 16 residues. CDR1 MNHEY and CDR2 SVGEGT come from the germline V gene.

CDR3 in amino acids: CATAGGTDTQYF. The DNA for the CDR3 is TGTGCCACGGCAGGGGGCACAGATACGCAGTATTTT. The chain uses TRBV7-9 and TRBJ2-3; tentatively, D is TRBD1 (6 bases). V was pared by 10 bases and J by 1 base, with 9 bases between. Looked up from germline, CDR1 is SEHNR and CDR2 is FQNEAQ (reference sequence). The CDR3 has 12 amino acids.

This chain connects TRBV4-1 to TRBJ2-1; D call uncertain. Germline CDR1 is MGHRA and CDR2 is YSYEKL. V was clipped by 2 bases and J by 0 bases, with 8 bases between them. This CDR3 region has 15 residues. CDR3 nucleotide sequence: TGCGCCAGCAGCCAACAGGAGAGCTCCTACAATGAGCAGTTCTTC. Protein: CASSQQESSYNEQFF.

V and J are TRBV27 and TRBJ2-1; 8 bases agree with TRBD1. Germline CDR1 MNHEY, CDR2 SMNVEV (reference sequence). Unmatched junction bases numbered 5, after V lost 2 bases and J lost 5 bases. The CDR3 extends over 15 amino acids. The CDR3 coding sequence is TGTGCCAGCAGTTTAGTCAGGGGGCACGACAATGAGCAGTTCTTC. Residues: CASSLVRGHDNEQFF.